This T cell receptor (beta chain) was profiled in a study of CD8+ T cells in alopecia areata. cDNA serving as the sequencing template came from extracted, reverse transcribed RNA. Assay used: immunoSEQ multiplex PCR; TCRdb lists only in-frame clones, some missing. This table has roughly 200,000 clones, about 60% appearing once. Documented treatment: oral pan-JAK inhibitor, 5-10 mg twice daily. Per the germline V gene, CDR1 is SGHNT and CDR2 is YYREEE (reference sequence). The CDR3 loop spans 15 amino acids. V was clipped by 4 bases and J by 7 bases; unmatched bases: 6. The chain recombines TRBV5-4 with TRBJ2-2; 11 bases agree with TRBD1. The sequencing used CD4+ T cells sorted from blood, collected at week 4, from a patient treated with tofacitinib. This TCR was sampled from a human donor with alopecia areata. This CDR3 reads CASSLRTGGGGELFF. Here the CDR3 DNA reads TGTGCCAGCAGCCTCAGGACAGGGGGCGGCGGGGAGCTGTTTTTT.